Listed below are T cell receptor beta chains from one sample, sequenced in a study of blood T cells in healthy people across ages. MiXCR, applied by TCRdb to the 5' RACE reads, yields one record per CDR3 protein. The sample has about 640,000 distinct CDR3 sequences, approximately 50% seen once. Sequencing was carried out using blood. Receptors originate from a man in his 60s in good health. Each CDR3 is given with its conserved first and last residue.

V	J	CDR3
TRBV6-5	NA	CASSYGTSGKQETQYF
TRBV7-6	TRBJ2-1	CASSPKRAGTYNEQFF
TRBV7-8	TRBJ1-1	CVSSLAGGGNTEAFF
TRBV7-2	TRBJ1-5	CASSSRTGTNNQPQHF
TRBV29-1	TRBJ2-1	CSVDLNTYNEQFF
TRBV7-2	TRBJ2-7	CASSWGRSFLYEQYF
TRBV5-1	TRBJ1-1	CASKSPLNTEAFF
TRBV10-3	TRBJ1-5	CAISGAGGQGNQPQHF
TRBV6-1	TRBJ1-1	CASSARSDRPNTEAFF
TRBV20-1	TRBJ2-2	CSAREMSSGELFF
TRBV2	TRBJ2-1	CASSGLDEQFF
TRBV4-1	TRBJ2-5	CASSQGPTGETQYF
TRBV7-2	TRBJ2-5	CASSWMRGETQYF
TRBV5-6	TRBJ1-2	CASSLGATGNYGYTF
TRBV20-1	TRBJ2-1	CSAGPTGGSYNEQFF
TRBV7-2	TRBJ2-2	CASSLFQHGAGELFF
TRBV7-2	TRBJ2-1	CASSLPYAVGRGGGYNEQFF
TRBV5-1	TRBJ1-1	CASSGLESSNTEAFF
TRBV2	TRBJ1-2	CASSDTQRNYGYTF
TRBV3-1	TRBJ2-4	CASSQDTLATQYF
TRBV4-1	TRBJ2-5	CASSQGLAGYQETQYF
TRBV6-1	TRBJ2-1	CASKGGVVYNEQFF
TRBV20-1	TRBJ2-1	CSAVRGSSYNEQFF
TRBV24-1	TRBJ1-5	CATSLRGGGNQPQHF
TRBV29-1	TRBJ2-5	CSAGTHQETQYF
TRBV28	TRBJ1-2	CASSLPQGLGYTF
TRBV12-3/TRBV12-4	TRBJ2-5	CASSFFGTALETQYF
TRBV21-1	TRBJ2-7	CASSNERGSSYEQYF
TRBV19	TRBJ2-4	CASSTGFLAKNIQYF
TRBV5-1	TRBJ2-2	CASSLVRRTNTGELFF
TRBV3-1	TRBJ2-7	CASSQGRGGYYEQYF
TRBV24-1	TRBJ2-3	CATSEGGLDTQYF
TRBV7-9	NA	CASSFFTRGETQYF
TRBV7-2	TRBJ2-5	CASSGFRIETQYF
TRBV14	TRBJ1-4	CASSRPGGKGEKLFF
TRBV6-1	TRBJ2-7	CASSEGRSWKQYF
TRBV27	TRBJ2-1	CASINFGTGSYNEQFF
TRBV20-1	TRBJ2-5	CSATGLAGGPGETQYF
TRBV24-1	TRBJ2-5	CATSDTRETQYF
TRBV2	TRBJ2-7	CASNQGVQYF
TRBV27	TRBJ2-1	CASSLLAGASYNEQFF
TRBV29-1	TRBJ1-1	CSVEAAATDTEAFF
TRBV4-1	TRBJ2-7	CASSQALSGYGQYF
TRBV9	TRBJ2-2	CASSARGGGTGELFF
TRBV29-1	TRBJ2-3	CSGGSRSDTQYF
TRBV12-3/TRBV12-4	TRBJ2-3	CASSLSPGVDTQYF
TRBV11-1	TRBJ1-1	CASSHTPRTMNTEAFF
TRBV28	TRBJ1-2	CASSSTRGVAGYTF
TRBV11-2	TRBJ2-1	CASSLAAAGGWNEQFF
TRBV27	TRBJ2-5	CASSRASGVETQYF
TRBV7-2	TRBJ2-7	CASSLGGTGFSYEQYF
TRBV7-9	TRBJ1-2	CASSLDGTAYSNYGYTF
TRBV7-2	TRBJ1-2	CASSLRQGMAPYGYTF
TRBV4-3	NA	CASSQGKGTYEQYF
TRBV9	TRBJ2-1	CASSVGWGQGSYNEQFF
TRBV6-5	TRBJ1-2	CTSKDRAGYGYTF
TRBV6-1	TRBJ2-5	CASSEARQAGGRETQYF
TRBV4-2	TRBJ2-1	CASSQDRPSGGRHEQFF
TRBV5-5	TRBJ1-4	CASSEYGPNEKLFF
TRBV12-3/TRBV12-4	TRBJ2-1	CASRDGQGPYNEQFF